This T cell receptor beta chain was recovered during a study of blood T cell repertoires in COVID-19. The overall study: COVID-19 samples from acute and convalescent phases originated in the United States, Italy and Spain.

Per the original data handling: The authors estimated nucleated cell counts from reference gene primer amplification. TCRdb's table, derived via immunoSEQ multiplex PCR, lists solely in-frame clones and lacks some. V and J calls and clone size are those listed in that table; D and trimming were worked out from the DNA. The sample consists of roughly 250,000 clones, approximately 90% of them appearing once. The germline CDR1 and CDR2 sequences are SGHRS and YFSETQ. Trimming cost V 0 bases and J 2 bases; bases outside gene matches: 8. The CDR3 consists of 16 residues. The sequencing input was PBMCs or T cells enriched from blood (not recorded which). V is TRBV5-1 and J is TRBJ2-7; 7 bases line up with TRBD1. This TCR came from a woman in her late teens or twenties who had recovered from COVID-19. CDR3 region: CASSLGGMTGTYEQYF. Written as DNA, the CDR3 is TGCGCCAGCAGCTTGGGGGGAATGACAGGGACCTACGAGCAGTACTTC.